This TCR beta chain was captured by sequencing in a study of T cell repertoires in cytomegalovirus infection. Overall study results and limits: The cumulative frequency of public TCR beta families distinguished individuals who carried CMV together with the relevant HLA.

There are 15 residues in the CDR3. In germline, CDR1 is DFQATT, CDR2 SNEGSKA (reference sequence). Unmatched junction bases numbered 7, after V lost 3 bases and J lost 0 bases. Regarding this clonotype: No antigen is known for it.

Each CDR3 protein is one row after TCRdb ran MiXCR on the reads. The data show fewer than 400,000 distinct CDR3 sequences, approximately 18% seen once. The chain carries TRBV20-1 and TRBJ2-7, with TRBD2 identical over 8 bases. The sample taken for sequencing was PBMCs. The TCR was taken from a human donor in good health (CMV status not recorded). Some clones in this sample may be carry-over from other donors' samples. The CDR3 region has the DNA TGCAGTGCTAGTCGGGGGGGAGCGCTCTCCTACGAGCAGTACTTC. This gives the protein CSASRGGALSYEQYF.